A single sample is the source of the 25 T cell receptor beta chains below, sequenced in a study of cytomegalovirus exposure and HLA in healthy donors. This table comes from immunoSEQ multiplex PCR, and its TCRdb copy is limited to in-frame clones, with some not included. The table lists 250,000 to 350,000 clones, more than 75% of them singletons. The sequenced material came from PBMCs. Every receptor here comes from a woman aged 18-30 years in good health and CMV-seronegative.

J is TRBJ1-4 and V is TRBV25-1, with D unclear. The V end was cut by 1 base, the J end by 7 bases, with 16 bases between. The CDR3 runs 16 residues. Per germline, CDR1 MGHDK and CDR2 SYGVNS. CDR3 amino acids: CASSELYRGIGEKLFF. The CDR3 DNA reads TGTGCCAGCAGTGAATTATACCGGGGAATAGGTGAAAAACTGTTTTTT.

The CDR3 bases are TGTGCCAGCAGTCTTGCGGGAGGGCCCCCAGATACGCAGTATTTT. It yields the protein CASSLAGGPPDTQYF. The chain has TRBV6-4 and TRBJ2-3; 9 bases fit TRBD2. Germline-derived CDR1 and CDR2 are MRHNA and SNTAGT. The J segment lost 4 bases and the V segment lost 5 bases, leaving 7 bases of the junction unmatched. The CDR3 sequence is 15 residues long.

This clone was recorded only once. The chain combines TRBV5-4 with TRBJ2-1, with 10 positions matching TRBD2. The CDR3 is made up of 13 amino acids. Germline-derived CDR1 and CDR2 are SGHNT and YYREEE (reference sequence). V dropped 2 bases and J dropped 13; count of bases not matched to a gene: 6. CDR3 DNA sequence: TGTGCCAGCAGCTTAACTAGCGGGGAAACTCAGTTCTTC. Translated: CASSLTSGETQFF.

The chain has TRBV10-3 and TRBJ2-1, with D uncertain. The germline gives CDR1 ENHRY, CDR2 SYGVKD. The V end lost 8 bases, the J end lost 4 bases, and 9 bases lay between the germline ends. This CDR3 region has 12 residues. The CDR3 sequence is CAISRSYNEQFF. The DNA for the CDR3 is TGTGCCATCTCGCGGTCTTACAATGAGCAGTTCTTC.

The chain joins TRBV6-1 to TRBJ1-6, with 8 bases aligning to TRBD1. The V gene end was trimmed by 1 base and the J gene end by 10 bases; junction bases not matched to a gene: 9. CDR3 length: 16 residues. Germline V CDR1 and CDR2: MNHNS, SASEGT. The CDR3 DNA is TGTGCCAGCAGTGAAGGAGAAGGACAGGGAGGCTCACCCCTCCACTTT. Its translation: CASSEGEGQGGSPLHF.

The chain carries TRBV19 and TRBJ2-2, with D maybe TRBD1 (5 bases). CDR3 size: 15 residues. V was trimmed by 1 base and J by 6 bases, leaving 12 bases between them. Germline values: CDR1 LNHDA, CDR2 SQIVND (reference sequence). The DNA for the CDR3 is TGTGCCAGTAGTATAGGGCTTGGGGCTTCCGGGGAGCTGTTTTTT. This codes for CASSIGLGASGELFF.

The V call is TRBV7-3, the J call TRBJ2-1, with a tentative D call TRBD2 (5 bases). Germline V gene lookup returns CDR1 SGHTA and CDR2 FQGTGA. Trimming took off 6 bases at V and 3 bases at J, with 18 bases between the two ends. CDR3 length: 16 amino acids. CDR3 DNA: TGTGCCAGCAGTCTTTCACCCGGAGGCGTCTACAATGAGCAGTTCTTC. Encoded protein: CASSLSPGGVYNEQFF.

V and J are TRBV2 and TRBJ2-1; D uncertain. The CDR3 consists of 13 residues. CDR1 and CDR2 (germline): SNHLY, FYNNEI. V shed 10 bases and J shed 9 bases, with 19 bases lying between them. The CDR3 DNA reads TGTGCCACTAACCCGAACCGAGGTGGTGAGCAGTTCTTC. Protein product: CATNPNRGGEQFF.

In this sample, this clone turned up once. The chain couples TRBV29-1 to TRBJ2-7; TRBD2 might be the D (5 bases). With 4 bases removed from V and 1 base from J, the gap between germline ends came to 5 bases. Germline CDR1 reads SQVTM; CDR2 reads ANQGSEA. The length of the CDR3 is 11 residues. CDR3 amino acids: CSVGGSYEQYF. CDR3 DNA sequence: TGCAGCGTTGGAGGGTCCTACGAGCAGTACTTC.

The table lists this clone with a count of one. The chain has TRBV14 and TRBJ2-1, with D possibly matching TRBD2 (6 bases). With 2 bases removed from V and 1 base from J, the gap between germline ends came to 18 bases. The CDR3 sequence is 18 residues long. CDR1 is SGHDN and CDR2 is FVKESK in the germline V gene. The CDR3 sequence: CASSQRHRGRPSYNEQFF. The DNA of the CDR3 is TGTGCCAGCAGCCAAAGGCATCGGGGGAGGCCTTCCTACAATGAGCAGTTCTTC.

The CDR3 region is CASSYRSGELFF. The DNA for the CDR3 is TGTGCCAGCAGTTACCGTAGCGGGGAGCTGTTTTTT. V is TRBV6-5 and J is TRBJ2-2; D remains ambiguous. Trimming took 2 bases from V and 7 from J, leaving 5 bases between them. CDR1 is MNHEY and CDR2 is SVGAGI in the germline V gene. The CDR3 loop spans 12 amino acids.

The V gene is TRBV30, the J gene TRBJ2-7, with 12 bases that match TRBD1. Germline trimming cut 3 bases from V and 6 bases from J; bases unmatched to any gene: 6. CDR3 length: 14 amino acids. The germline V gene has CDR1 GTSNPN and CDR2 SVGIG (reference sequence). This CDR3 is CAWSSGTGGIEQYF. The CDR3 coding sequence is TGTGCCTGGAGCTCCGGGACAGGGGGCATCGAGCAGTACTTC.

The J gene is TRBJ2-1, the V gene TRBV4-1, with 10 bases identical to TRBD2. The CDR3 length is 15 residues. The germline CDR1 and CDR2 sequences are MGHRA and YSYEKL. Trimming cost V 5 bases and J 4 bases; bases outside gene matches: 5. In DNA form, the CDR3 reads TGCGCCAGCAGCTTCACTAGCGGGGCGTACAATGAGCAGTTCTTC. Translating gives CASSFTSGAYNEQFF.

This clone has a single count. V is TRBV11-2 and J is TRBJ2-7, with D possibly being TRBD1 (5 bases). CDR3 size: 12 residues. CDR1 is SGHAT and CDR2 is FQNNGV in the germline V gene. Between the trimmed V and J ends, which lost 3 bases and 4 bases, there was a span of 7 bases. The CDR3 coding sequence is TGTGCCAGCAGCTTCCAGGGTTACGAGCAGTACTTC. It translates to CASSFQGYEQYF. The full variable domain, in which reference TRBV11-2 and TRBJ2-7 provide the parts outside the CDR3, is EAGVAQSPRYKIIEKRQSVAFWCNPISGHATLYWYQQILGQGPKLLIQFQNNGVVDDSQLPKDRFSAERLKGVDSTLKIQPAKLEDSAVYLCASSFQGYEQYFGPGTRLTVT.

This chain links TRBV6-5 with TRBJ2-7; the match to TRBD1 covers 7 bases. The length of the CDR3 is 14 residues. V lost 6 bases to trimming and J lost 4 bases; unmatched junction nucleotides: 9. The germline V gene encodes CDR1 MNHEY and CDR2 SVGAGI. CDR3 nucleotides: TGTGCCAGCAGCTACGGCAGGGGGTTATACGAGCAGTACTTC. Its protein is CASSYGRGLYEQYF.

This chain links TRBV5-1 with TRBJ2-1; the match to TRBD1 covers 7 bases. CDR3 size: 14 residues. V gave up 6 bases and J gave up 1 base; unmatched junction bases: 4. Germline values: CDR1 SGHRS, CDR2 YFSETQ. This CDR3 reads CASMRDRSYNEQFF. CDR3 DNA: TGCGCCAGCATGAGGGACAGATCCTACAATGAGCAGTTCTTC.

The V and J genes are TRBV2 and TRBJ2-1, with 11 bases that match TRBD2. Germline trimming cut 8 bases from V and 4 bases from J; bases unmatched to any gene: 10. Germline lookup yields CDR1 SNHLY and CDR2 FYNNEI. The CDR3 runs 16 residues. The DNA for the CDR3 is TGTGCCAGCTGTACTAGCGGGAGTTCGTTGTACAATGAGCAGTTCTTC. Residues: CASCTSGSSLYNEQFF.

In DNA form, the CDR3 reads TGTGCCAGCAGTGGCCGGGACAGATTATACGAGCAGTACTTC. Translation: CASSGRDRLYEQYF. The J gene is TRBJ2-7, the V gene TRBV25-1; 7 bases match TRBD1. After removal of 4 bases from V and 4 bases from J, the junction contained 7 bases not matched to a gene. Germline V gives CDR1 MGHDK, CDR2 SYGVNS. The CDR3 runs 14 residues.

This clone occurred once. This chain links TRBV27 with TRBJ1-2; TRBD1 might be the D (6 bases). Looked up from germline, CDR1 is MNHEY and CDR2 is SMNVEV (reference sequence). The ends were cut back, 1 base at V and 4 bases at J, with 13 bases in the middle. The CDR3 length is 15 residues. CDR3 region: CASSLLGHAFYGYTF. The DNA for the CDR3 is TGTGCCAGCAGTTTATTGGGACACGCGTTCTATGGCTACACCTTC.

The chain couples TRBV6-1 to TRBJ2-1; 8 nucleotides line up with TRBD1. V lost 5 bases and J lost 9; bases outside the gene matches: 3. The CDR3 sequence is 12 residues long. Germline values: CDR1 MNHNS, CDR2 SASEGT. CDR3 protein: CASSSGGGEQFF. Written as DNA, the CDR3 is TGTGCCAGCAGTTCAGGGGGCGGTGAGCAGTTCTTC.

This chain connects TRBV6-1 to TRBJ2-7, with 8 bases aligning to TRBD1. From germline, CDR1 is MNHNS and CDR2 SASEGT. J was trimmed by 0 bases and V by 8 bases; bases with no gene match: 6. This CDR3 has 14 residues. The CDR3 DNA reads as TGTGCCAGCGGCCGGGGACAGGTCTCCTACGAGCAGTACTTC. Amino acids: CASGRGQVSYEQYF.

The chain has TRBV15 and TRBJ2-5; perhaps TRBD1 as D (6 bases). The CDR3 spans 14 residues. CDR1 LNHNV and CDR2 YYDKDF come from the germline V gene (reference sequence). V lost 5 bases and J lost 4, with 14 bases in between. DNA for the CDR3: TGTGCCACCAGCTTACAGGGTACGGGAGAGACCCAGTACTTC. Translation gives CATSLQGTGETQYF.

The chain has TRBV5-1 and TRBJ2-7; 8 nucleotides line up with TRBD2. The CDR3 length is 14 residues. The J segment lost 9 bases and the V segment lost 7 bases, leaving 15 bases of the junction unmatched. Germline CDR1 is SGHRS and CDR2 is YFSETQ. The CDR3 nucleotides read TGCGCCAGCCGAATGACGGGAGGGCCAATGGTGCAGTACTTC. Translation: CASRMTGGPMVQYF.

This chain links TRBV6-6 with TRBJ2-3; no definite D call. V was shortened by 2 bases and J by 1 base, with 13 bases between the two germline ends. The germline CDR1 and CDR2 sequences are MNHNY and SVGAGI (reference sequence). The CDR3 runs to 16 residues. Written as DNA, the CDR3 is TGTGCCAGCAGTTACCTTCGGGTATCCGGCACAGATACGCAGTATTTT. Amino acid sequence: CASSYLRVSGTDTQYF.

This clone was picked up one time. The rearrangement uses TRBV29-1 and TRBJ2-7, with TRBD2 identical over 13 bases. CDR3 length: 14 residues. Germline trimming cut 5 bases from V and 6 bases from J; bases unmatched to any gene: 7. CDR1 SQVTM and CDR2 ANQGSEA come from the germline V gene. Here the CDR3 DNA reads TGCAGCGTTTATGGACTAGCGGGAGTGAGCGAGCAGTACTTC. The encoded protein is CSVYGLAGVSEQYF.